A single sample gave rise to the 22 T cell receptor beta chains below, sequenced in a study of blood T cell repertoires in COVID-19. This table comes from immunoSEQ multiplex PCR, and its TCRdb copy is limited to in-frame clones, with some not included. The data contain roughly 270,000 clones, around 84% of them singletons. Specimen: PBMCs or T cells enriched from blood (not recorded which). Receptor source: a man aged 40-49 years who had been exposed to COVID-19.

This clone was picked up one time. The CDR3 loop is CASSYIGPQETQYF. Here the CDR3 DNA reads TGTGCCAGCAGTTACATCGGTCCCCAAGAGACCCAGTACTTC. The V gene is TRBV6-5, the J gene TRBJ2-5; no reliable D call. Germline V gene lookup returns CDR1 MNHEY and CDR2 SVGAGI. The CDR3 covers 14 residues. V gave up 2 bases and J gave up 1 base, with 8 bases separating them.

This chain uses TRBV7-8 with TRBJ2-2; D is uncertain. Germline loops: CDR1 SGHVS, CDR2 FQNEAQ. V lost 8 bases and J 7 bases, leaving 11 bases between the germline ends. The CDR3 spans 12 residues. CDR3 sequence: CASQTRVGELFF. CDR3 DNA sequence: TGTGCCAGCCAGACTCGGGTCGGGGAGCTGTTTTTT.

CDR3 protein: CASSHPSDTGRYEQYF. The CDR3 coding sequence is TGTGCCAGCAGCCACCCCTCGGACACCGGGAGGTACGAGCAGTACTTC. V gene TRBV3-1 (or the pseudogene TRBV3-2) combines with J gene TRBJ2-7; 7 bases are shared with TRBD2. Germline CDR1 and CDR2: LGHDT and YNNKEL (reference sequence). The CDR3 runs to 16 residues. After removal of 3 bases from V and 4 bases from J, the junction contained 12 bases not matched to a gene.

The chain has TRBV19 and TRBJ2-1, with a possible D match to TRBD1 (5 bases). CDR1 is LNHDA, CDR2 SQIVND, per germline (reference sequence). Deletions cut 11 bases from V and 9 bases from J, with 14 bases between. The CDR3 consists of 11 residues. Here the CDR3 DNA reads TGTGCCGCAGGGTGGAAGGGTGAGCAGTTCTTC. Translated, it gives CAAGWKGEQFF.

V is TRBV3-1 (or the pseudogene TRBV3-2) and J is TRBJ2-5, with 9 bases aligning to TRBD2. CDR1 is LGHDT, CDR2 YNNKEL, per germline (reference sequence). V shed 0 bases and J 8 bases; nucleotides not matched to a gene: 10. The CDR3 is made up of 16 amino acids. The CDR3 loop reads CASSQELLAGTDTQYF. The DNA of the CDR3 is TGTGCCAGCAGCCAAGAACTGCTAGCGGGAACTGACACCCAGTACTTC.

This clone was detected once. This chain uses TRBV11-2 with TRBJ2-3; the D gene is possibly TRBD1 (6 bases). Germline lookup yields CDR1 SGHAT and CDR2 FQNNGV. Trimming pared 5 bases from V and 2 bases from J, leaving 17 bases between. The CDR3 has 16 residues. The CDR3 sequence: CASSLIRTADTDTQYF. The DNA of the CDR3 is TGTGCCAGCAGCCTCATCAGGACAGCCGACACAGATACGCAGTATTTT.

The rearrangement joins TRBV4-1 to TRBJ2-1; TRBD2 agrees at 14 bases. This CDR3 spans 16 amino acids. The V gene's germline CDR1 is MGHRA and CDR2 YSYEKL. V lost 1 base to trimming and J lost 11 bases; unmatched junction nucleotides: 7. CDR3 loop: CASSQGETSGRAKQFF. The DNA of the CDR3 is TGCGCCAGCAGCCAAGGGGAGACTAGCGGGAGGGCGAAGCAGTTCTTC.

The V gene is TRBV30, the J gene TRBJ2-3; D is unclear. V gave up 3 bases and J gave up 4 bases, with 8 bases separating them. The CDR3 contains 12 residues. Looked up from germline, CDR1 is GTSNPN and CDR2 is SVGIG (reference sequence). The CDR3: CAWSPRADTQYF. For the CDR3, the DNA is TGTGCCTGGAGCCCGAGAGCAGATACGCAGTATTTT.

Concerning this clone: This sample also contains other DNA sequences that code for the same CDR3. The chain has TRBV5-1 and TRBJ2-3, with no clear D. Per germline, CDR1 SGHRS and CDR2 YFSETQ. CDR3 size: 14 residues. Deletions cut 5 bases from V and 0 bases from J, with 10 bases between. CDR3 bases: TGCGCCAGCAGTGTGACATCCAGCACAGATACGCAGTATTTT. Its translation: CASSVTSSTDTQYF. Supplemented by reference TRBV5-1 and TRBJ2-3, the full variable domain reads KAGVTQTPRYLIKTRGQQVTLSCSPISGHRSVSWYQQTPGQGLQFLFEYFSETQRNKGNFPGRFSGRQFSNSRSEMNVSTLELGDSALYLCASSVTSSTDTQYFGPGTRLTVL.

The V call is TRBV4-2, the J call TRBJ2-1, with D possibly TRBD2 on 7 matching bases. In germline, CDR1 is LGHNA, CDR2 YNFKEQ. CDR3 length equals 17 residues. The V end was cut by 3 bases, the J end by 9 bases, with 24 bases between. CDR3 nucleotides: TGTGCCAGCAGCCAGGGGGCCGGGGGGTCGCGGTTTGGTGAGCAGTTCTTC. Translation gives CASSQGAGGSRFGEQFF.

The chain has TRBV11-2 and TRBJ2-1; 8 bases match TRBD2. There are 13 residues in the CDR3. Trimming took 7 bases from V and 8 from J; bases not matched to a gene: 7. Germline lookup yields CDR1 SGHAT and CDR2 FQNNGV. This chain's CDR3 is CASNGAGADEQFF. In DNA form, the CDR3 reads TGTGCCAGCAATGGAGCGGGAGCTGATGAGCAGTTCTTC.

The chain combines TRBV15 with TRBJ1-1; D unclear. V was trimmed by 1 base and J by 6 bases, leaving 9 bases between them. The CDR3 runs to 13 residues. In germline, CDR1 is LNHNV, CDR2 YYDKDF (reference sequence). DNA of the CDR3: TGTGCCACCAGCAGAGTAGTAAGTCCTGAAGCTTTCTTT. This encodes CATSRVVSPEAFF.

In DNA, the CDR3 is TGTGCCAGCAGTCTTCTAGCAGATACGCAGTATTTT. Its protein is CASSLLADTQYF. The V call is TRBV11-2, the J call TRBJ2-3; D remains ambiguous. The V gene lost 6 bases and the J gene lost 4 bases, with 8 bases spanning the gap. CDR1 SGHAT and CDR2 FQNNGV come from the germline V gene. This CDR3 contains 12 residues.

This chain joins TRBV12-3 or TRBV12-4 and TRBJ1-2; D ambiguous. Trimming left V 2 bases short and J 13 bases short, with 11 bases between. CDR3 length equals 11 residues. The CDR3 loop reads CASSLLGRSTF. CDR3 nucleotides: TGTGCCAGCAGTTTACTTGGTAGGAGCACCTTC.

The rearrangement joins TRBV6-5 to TRBJ1-1, with D unresolved. V lost 7 bases, J lost 5 bases, and 14 bases lay in between. The CDR3 is 13 amino acids. The V gene's germline CDR1 is MNHEY and CDR2 SVGAGI. CDR3 amino acids: CASMSRGLTEAFF. The CDR3 nucleotides read TGTGCCAGCATGTCCCGGGGATTAACTGAAGCTTTCTTT.

V is TRBV7-3 and J is TRBJ2-1; TRBD2 might be the D (6 bases). This CDR3 is 12 amino acids long. Trimming shortened V by 3 bases and J by 9 bases, and 9 bases separated the two germline ends. The germline CDR1 and CDR2 sequences are SGHTA and FQGTGA. This CDR3 is CASSFGGTEQFF. CDR3 sequence (DNA): TGTGCCAGCAGCTTTGGCGGGACTGAGCAGTTCTTC.

This rearrangement joins TRBV24-1 to TRBJ2-1; TRBD2 agrees at 11 bases. V lost 4 bases, J lost 0 bases, and 7 bases stayed unmatched. The germline V gene encodes CDR1 KGHDR and CDR2 SFDVKD. This CDR3 is 18 amino acids long. As DNA, the CDR3 is TGTGCCACCAGTGAACTAGCGGGAGAATACAGCTCCTACAATGAGCAGTTCTTC. Its translation: CATSELAGEYSSYNEQFF.

The chain is built from TRBV5-6 and TRBJ2-7; TRBD2 matches at 7 bases. Germline loops: CDR1 SGHDT, CDR2 YYEEEE. V dropped 4 bases and J dropped 4; count of bases not matched to a gene: 14. CDR3 length equals 16 residues. This CDR3 is CASSTTSTSFRYEQYF. DNA of the CDR3: TGTGCCAGCAGCACCACTTCGACTAGCTTCAGGTACGAGCAGTACTTC.

The J gene is TRBJ2-1, the V gene TRBV3-1 (or the pseudogene TRBV3-2), with 7 bases identical to TRBD2. Trimming at V came to 4 bases and at J to 6 bases, leaving 9 bases not matched to a gene. CDR1 is LGHDT and CDR2 is YNNKEL in the germline V gene (reference sequence). The CDR3 runs to 15 residues. DNA for the CDR3: TGTGCCAGCAGCCTCTTTGTTGGCGGGAGCAATGAGCAGTTCTTC. Protein sequence: CASSLFVGGSNEQFF.

The chain links TRBV19 to TRBJ1-1, with a weak D call TRBD1 (5 bases). V lost 0 bases and J 1 base, leaving 9 bases between the germline ends. This CDR3 spans 15 amino acids. Looked up from germline, CDR1 is LNHDA and CDR2 is SQIVND (reference sequence). The CDR3 loop is CASSIDPGPNTEAFF. CDR3 bases: TGTGCCAGTAGTATAGATCCAGGGCCGAACACTGAAGCTTTCTTT.

CDR3 residues: CASSMRLAGSTDTQYF. In DNA, the CDR3 is TGTGCCAGTAGTATGAGACTAGCGGGCAGCACAGATACGCAGTATTTT. This rearrangement joins TRBV19 to TRBJ2-3, with 10 bases lining up with TRBD2. V was clipped by 3 bases and J by 0 bases; unmatched bases: 3. The CDR3 contains 16 residues. CDR1 is LNHDA, CDR2 SQIVND, per germline (reference sequence).

The V call is TRBV3-1 (or the pseudogene TRBV3-2), the J call TRBJ2-1; 11 bases align to TRBD2. The CDR3 is made up of 17 amino acids. Germline CDR1 reads LGHDT; CDR2 reads YNNKEL (reference sequence). CDR3 in amino acids: CVSLAGGPELIYNEQFF. In DNA form, the CDR3 reads TGTGTCTCATTAGCGGGAGGGCCCGAACTCATCTACAATGAGCAGTTCTTC.